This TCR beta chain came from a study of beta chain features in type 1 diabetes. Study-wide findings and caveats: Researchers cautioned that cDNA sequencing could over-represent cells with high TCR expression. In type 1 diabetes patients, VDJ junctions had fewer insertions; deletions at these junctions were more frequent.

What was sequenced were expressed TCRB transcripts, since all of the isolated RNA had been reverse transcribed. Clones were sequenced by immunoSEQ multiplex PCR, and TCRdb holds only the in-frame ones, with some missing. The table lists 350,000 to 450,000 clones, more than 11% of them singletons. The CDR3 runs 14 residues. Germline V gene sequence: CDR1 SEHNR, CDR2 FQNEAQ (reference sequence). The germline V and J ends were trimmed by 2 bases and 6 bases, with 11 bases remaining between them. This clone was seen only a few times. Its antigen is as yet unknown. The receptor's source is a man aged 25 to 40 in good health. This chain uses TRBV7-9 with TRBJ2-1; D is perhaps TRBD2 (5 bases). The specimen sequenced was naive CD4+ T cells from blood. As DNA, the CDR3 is TGTGCCAGCAGCTTACGTCCTAGCAGCAATGAGCAGTTCTTC. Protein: CASSLRPSSNEQFF.